Listed below are T cell receptor beta chains from one sample, sequenced in a study of cytomegalovirus exposure and HLA in healthy donors. Sequencing was performed with immunoSEQ multiplex PCR; in TCRdb, only in-frame clones are kept and a portion is missing. The data show about 130,000 clones, with just under 85% seen just once and 2.7% held by the top ten. The specimen sequenced was PBMCs. The receptors come from a boy aged 2 to 9 in good health and CMV-seronegative. The CDR3 runs from the conserved cysteine through the conserved F or W. A D gene is named only where the DNA matches it firmly. For some rows the clone size is stated as once, few or many, or as a class when expanded; others skip it.

V	size	D	J	CDR3	DNA
TRBV6-4	-	-	TRBJ2-1	CASSEREYNEQFF	TGTGCCAGCAGTGAGAGGGAGTACAATGAGCAGTTCTTC
TRBV2	-	-	TRBJ1-2	CASSETSNYGYTF	TGTGCCAGCAGTGAAACGAGTAACTATGGCTACACCTTC
TRBV4-1	-	-	TRBJ1-2	CASSPRGGGGGIYGYTF	TGCGCCAGCAGCCCTAGGGGGGGCGGCGGGGGCATCTATGGCTACACCTTC
TRBV6-1	-	-	TRBJ2-6	CASRQEGAGANVLTF	TGTGCCAGCAGACAAGAAGGAGCTGGGGCCAACGTCCTGACTTTC
TRBV9	-	-	TRBJ2-2	CASSVGALAAGELFF	TGTGCCAGCAGCGTGGGGGCCCTAGCAGCCGGGGAGCTGTTTTTT
TRBV11-2	-	-	TRBJ1-4	CASSLDRTTTNEKLFF	TGTGCCAGCAGCTTAGATCGAACTACAACTAATGAAAAACTGTTTTTT
TRBV9	-	-	TRBJ1-2	CASTGQSLYGYTF	TGTGCCAGCACCGGACAGTCGCTCTATGGCTACACCTTC
TRBV18	-	TRBD1	TRBJ1-1	CASSPRTGSLVTEAFF	TGTGCCAGCTCACCAAGGACAGGGAGTTTGGTCACTGAAGCTTTCTTT
TRBV30	-	-	TRBJ1-2	CAWSREGGYTF	TGTGCCTGGTCCCGGGAGGGTGGCTACACCTTC
TRBV27	-	TRBD1	TRBJ1-5	CASGPGQGLMTQHF	TGTGCCAGCGGTCCGGGACAGGGCCTCATGACCCAGCATTTT
TRBV5-1	-	-	TRBJ1-1	CASRRTTLNTEAFF	TGCGCCAGCAGGCGAACTACCCTGAACACTGAAGCTTTCTTT
TRBV7-3	few	TRBD1	TRBJ1-1	CASSLPDRLNTEAFF	TGTGCCAGCAGCTTACCGGACAGGCTGAACACTGAAGCTTTCTTT
TRBV19	-	TRBD1	TRBJ1-1	CASSIGTATEAFF	TGTGCCAGTAGTATCGGGACAGCCACTGAAGCTTTCTTT
TRBV6-5	-	-	TRBJ1-2	CASSYSRFGRAEGYTF	TGTGCCAGCAGTTACTCGAGGTTCGGCAGGGCCGAGGGCTACACCTTC
TRBV10-3	-	TRBD1	TRBJ2-5	CAIRPGTGGEKTQYF	TGTGCCATCAGGCCCGGGACAGGGGGCGAAAAGACCCAGTACTTC
TRBV6-5	-	TRBD1	TRBJ1-1	CATKDRANTEAFF	TGTGCCACCAAAGACAGGGCGAACACTGAAGCTTTCTTT
TRBV27	few	-	TRBJ2-1	CASSPPGLRGNEQFF	TGTGCCAGCAGTCCTCCGGGACTGCGGGGCAATGAGCAGTTCTTC
TRBV7-9	-	TRBD1	TRBJ1-6	CASSFEDRDNSPLHF	TGTGCCAGCAGCTTCGAGGACAGGGACAATTCACCCCTCCACTTT
TRBV5-1	once	TRBD1	TRBJ2-5	CASRPPGQILQETQYF	TGCGCCAGCAGGCCTCCGGGACAGATCCTCCAAGAGACCCAGTACTTC
TRBV2	once	-	TRBJ2-3	CASSRQIEGGVTDTQYF	TGTGCCAGCAGTCGACAGATCGAGGGGGGGGTCACAGATACGCAGTATTTT
TRBV6-4	-	-	TRBJ2-3	CASSDGTSTDTQYF	TGTGCCAGCAGTGACGGGACTAGCACAGATACGCAGTATTTT
TRBV10-3	-	-	TRBJ1-3	CAIGQLNSGNTIYF	TGTGCCATCGGCCAGTTAAACTCTGGAAACACCATATATTTT
TRBV27	-	TRBD1	TRBJ1-5	CASSFGQGGQPQHF	TGTGCCAGCAGTTTCGGACAGGGCGGTCAGCCCCAGCATTTT
TRBV30	once	-	TRBJ1-2	CAWREGYGYTF	TGTGCCTGGAGGGAGGGCTATGGCTACACCTTC
TRBV4-3	-	-	TRBJ2-2	CASSQGGLGVAELFF	TGCGCCAGCAGCCAAGGGGGGCTCGGGGTGGCGGAGCTGTTTTTT
TRBV6-4	-	TRBD2	TRBJ2-3	CASSDTSGSPTDTQYF	TGTGCCAGCAGTGATACTAGCGGGAGCCCCACAGATACGCAGTATTTT
TRBV4-1	few	-	TRBJ2-7	CASSPAPAGWEQYF	TGCGCCAGCAGCCCCGCTCCGGCGGGGTGGGAGCAGTACTTC
TRBV6-1	-	TRBD1	TRBJ1-5	CASSEPEGRGTNQPQHF	TGTGCCAGCAGTGAGCCTGAGGGCAGGGGGACCAATCAGCCCCAGCATTTT
TRBV7-8	-	-	TRBJ1-2	CASSPEPGLGYGYTF	TGTGCCAGCAGCCCAGAGCCGGGACTCGGGTATGGCTACACCTTC
TRBV6-1	-	-	TRBJ1-4	CASSEEAGWSEKLFF	TGTGCCAGCAGTGAAGAGGCAGGGTGGAGTGAAAAACTGTTTTTT
TRBV5-1	-	-	TRBJ1-4	CASSLDSTNEKLFF	TGCGCCAGCAGCTTGGATAGTACTAATGAAAAACTGTTTTTT
TRBV2	few	-	TRBJ2-5	CASSEENREETQYF	TGTGCCAGCAGTGAAGAAAACAGGGAGGAGACCCAGTACTTC
TRBV19	few	TRBD1	TRBJ2-7	CASSIGTGGSYEQYF	TGTGCCAGTAGTATCGGGACAGGGGGGTCCTACGAGCAGTACTTC
TRBV25-1	-	TRBD1	TRBJ1-3	CASTGGQGDGDTIYF	TGTGCCAGCACTGGGGGACAGGGGGACGGGGACACCATATATTTT
TRBV19	-	TRBD2	TRBJ2-1	CASARTSGSNEQFF	TGTGCCAGCGCCCGGACTAGCGGGAGCAATGAGCAGTTCTTC
TRBV6-5	once	-	TRBJ1-2	CASTRGVPQDYGYTF	TGTGCCAGCACCCGGGGAGTTCCGCAGGACTATGGCTACACCTTC
TRBV4-1	-	-	TRBJ2-1	CASSQVGGGPNEQFF	TGCGCCAGCAGCCAGGTGGGAGGAGGGCCTAATGAGCAGTTCTTC
TRBV4-1	-	-	TRBJ1-1	CASSQVADMNTEAFF	TGCGCCAGCAGCCAAGTTGCGGATATGAACACTGAAGCTTTCTTT
TRBV5-4	-	TRBD2	TRBJ2-1	CASRRASGSASYNEQFF	TGTGCCAGCAGGAGGGCTAGCGGGAGTGCCTCCTACAATGAGCAGTTCTTC
TRBV4-2	-	TRBD2	TRBJ2-7	CASSSRLAGEGYEQYF	TGTGCCAGCAGCTCTCGACTAGCGGGGGAAGGCTACGAGCAGTACTTC
TRBV5-1	-	-	TRBJ2-3	CASSSALGVTDTQYF	TGCGCCAGCAGCTCCGCCCTCGGGGTGACAGATACGCAGTATTTT
TRBV15	-	TRBD2	TRBJ2-3	CATSYVGLAVTDTQYF	TGTGCCACCAGCTACGTGGGACTAGCGGTCACAGATACGCAGTATTTT
TRBV15	-	TRBD2	TRBJ2-1	CATSRDLPGLAGKGEQFF	TGTGCCACCAGCAGAGATCTCCCGGGACTAGCGGGAAAGGGTGAGCAGTTCTTC
TRBV19	-	-	TRBJ1-1	CASSIQDKRPEAFF	TGTGCCAGTAGTATTCAGGACAAACGGCCTGAAGCTTTCTTT
TRBV15	-	TRBD1	TRBJ1-4	CATSRHPATGSEKLFF	TGTGCCACCAGCAGACATCCGGCGACAGGGAGTGAAAAACTGTTTTTT
TRBV6-5	-	-	TRBJ1-2	CASSQLNYGYTF	TGTGCCAGCAGTCAGTTGAACTATGGCTACACCTTC